This T cell receptor (beta chain) comes out of a study of CD8+CD57+ T cells in acquired aplastic anemia. Whole-study results and caveats: The same twenty-nine CD8+ CDR3 sequences occurred in patients and in controls.

Of note for this clonotype: As yet, its antigen is unknown.

Patients sequenced had flow cytometry evidence of CD8+CD57+ cell expansion. Profiles of TCR beta VDJ and CDR3 were generated from a genomic DNA template. TCRdb re-derived calls from the reads in MiXCR, one entry per CDR3 protein. The table records around 430,000 distinct CDR3 sequences, 25% to 40% of them present only once. The clonotype originates from a human donor with aplastic anemia. The material sequenced was sorted CD4+, CD8+, or CD8+CD57+ T cells (not recorded which) from PBMCs.

The CDR3 here is CASSQVFSGTGSYEQYF. In DNA form, the CDR3 reads TGTGCCAGCAGCCAAGTTTTTTCCGGGACAGGGTCCTACGAGCAGTACTTC. The chain joins TRBV4-2 to TRBJ2-7; 9 nucleotides line up with TRBD1. Germline CDR1 and CDR2: LGHNA and YNFKEQ. Trimming at V came to 1 base and at J to 1 base, leaving 8 bases not matched to a gene. This CDR3 has 17 residues.